The rows below give T cell receptor beta chains drawn from one sample of a study of beta chain features in type 1 diabetes. Libraries were prepared by immunoSEQ multiplex PCR; TCRdb keeps only in-frame clonotypes and omits some of them. The sample lists 900,000 or so clones, 15% to 20% occurring once. Material for sequencing was naive CD4+ T cells from blood. Receptors were obtained from a woman under 30 in good health. CDR3s include the opening cysteine and the closing phenylalanine or tryptophan. The D gene is left open where the match is weak. Some rows have no size entry. The others give once, few or many, or a class for an expanded clone.

>TRBV11-2|TRBJ2-7|.|.
TGTGCCAGCAGCTTAGTGGACTACCCCTACGAGCAGTACTTC
CASSLVDYPYEQYF
>TRBV19|TRBJ2-5|.|few
TGTGCCAGTAGTACCGGAGGGACAGCAAAAGAGACCCAGTACTTC
CASSTGGTAKETQYF
>TRBV11-3|TRBJ2-3|TRBD2|.
TGTGCCAGCAGCTTAGCGGGAGGGTTGACAGATACGCAGTATTTT
CASSLAGGLTDTQYF
>TRBV28|TRBJ2-7|.|few
TGTGCCAGCAGTTATGGGGGACTCCGATACTACGAGCAGTACTTC
CASSYGGLRYYEQYF
>TRBV5-6|TRBJ2-1|.|few
TGTGCCAGCAGTTCCGCGGGTGAACCCTACAATGAGCAGTTCTTC
CASSSAGEPYNEQFF
>TRBV5-4|TRBJ1-4|TRBD1|.
TGTGCCAGCAGCTTGGCCGGGACAGATGAAAAACTGTTTTTT
CASSLAGTDEKLFF
>TRBV18|TRBJ1-2|.|.
TGTGCCAGCTCTCTACAGGGCGGAGGTGGCTACACCTTC
CASSLQGGGGYTF
>TRBV11-1|TRBJ2-5|.|few
TGTGCCAGCAGCGCTACAGGGCAGAACCAAGAGACCCAGTACTTC
CASSATGQNQETQYF
>TRBV28|TRBJ2-7|.|.
TGTGCCAGCAGTTTCTTAGGGTACGAGCAGTACTTC
CASSFLGYEQYF
>TRBV10-3|TRBJ2-7|.|few
TGTGCCATCAGTGATCCTACCCGGGACTCCACTTCCTACGAGCAGTACTTC
CAISDPTRDSTSYEQYF
>TRBV6-6|TRBJ2-2|.|.
TGTGCCAGCAGTTACGGAACGGGCCCTAACACCGGGGAGCTGTTTTTT
CASSYGTGPNTGELFF
>TRBV11-2|TRBJ2-2|TRBD2|.
TGTGCCAGCACCCATGGGTTAGCGGGAGGACTCGCCGGGGAGCTGTTTTTT
CASTHGLAGGLAGELFF
>TRBV2|TRBJ2-7|.|.
TGTGCCAGCTCCAGGCTTTCAACATCCGCGAGCTACGAGCAGTACTTC
CASSRLSTSASYEQYF
>TRBV28|TRBJ2-1|TRBD2|.
TGTGCCAGCAGTACCGTAGCGGGAGGGCCGGAGAATGAGCAGTTCTTC
CASSTVAGGPENEQFF
>TRBV27|TRBJ1-2|TRBD1|.
TGTGCCAGCAGTCTCGGGCCGACAGGGGCTAACTATGGCTACACCTTC
CASSLGPTGANYGYTF
>TRBV21-1|TRBJ2-4|.|.
TGTGCCAGCAGCAAAGCGCCCGAGGCTTCTCCCCCTCAGGGGGCCAAAAACATTCAGTACTTC
CASSKAPEASPPQGAKNIQYF
>TRBV6-5|TRBJ2-1|TRBD1|.
TGTGCCAGCAGGCCCGGACAGGGCACCTACAATGAGCAGTTCTTC
CASRPGQGTYNEQFF
>TRBV7-9|TRBJ2-3|TRBD2|few
TGTGCCAGCAGCTCGGTAGCGGGATTTACAGATACGCAGTATTTT
CASSSVAGFTDTQYF